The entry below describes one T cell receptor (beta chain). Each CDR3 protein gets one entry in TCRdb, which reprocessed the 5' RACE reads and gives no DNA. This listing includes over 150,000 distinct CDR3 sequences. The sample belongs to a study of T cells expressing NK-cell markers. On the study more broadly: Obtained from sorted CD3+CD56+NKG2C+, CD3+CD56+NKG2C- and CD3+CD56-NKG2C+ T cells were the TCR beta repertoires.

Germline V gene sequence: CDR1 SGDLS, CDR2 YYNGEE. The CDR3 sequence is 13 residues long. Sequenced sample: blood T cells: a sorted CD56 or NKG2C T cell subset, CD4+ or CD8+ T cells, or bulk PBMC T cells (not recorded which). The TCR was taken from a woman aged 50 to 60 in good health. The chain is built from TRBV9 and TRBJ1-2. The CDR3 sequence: CASSVGSEGSYTF.